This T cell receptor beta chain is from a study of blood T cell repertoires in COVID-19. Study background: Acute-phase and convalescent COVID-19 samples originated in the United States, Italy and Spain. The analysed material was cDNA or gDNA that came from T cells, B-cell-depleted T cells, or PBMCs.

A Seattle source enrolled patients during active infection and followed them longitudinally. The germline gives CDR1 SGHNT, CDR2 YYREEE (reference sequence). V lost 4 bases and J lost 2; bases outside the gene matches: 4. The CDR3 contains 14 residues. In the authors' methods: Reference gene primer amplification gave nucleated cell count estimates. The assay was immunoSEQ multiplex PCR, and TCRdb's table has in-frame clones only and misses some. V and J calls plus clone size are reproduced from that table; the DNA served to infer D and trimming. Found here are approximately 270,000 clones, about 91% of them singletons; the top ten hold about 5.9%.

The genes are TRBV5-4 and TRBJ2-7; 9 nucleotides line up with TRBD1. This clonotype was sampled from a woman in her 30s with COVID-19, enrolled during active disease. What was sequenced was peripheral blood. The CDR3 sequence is CASSRGTGPYEQYF. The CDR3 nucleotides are TGTGCCAGCAGCCGTGGGACAGGGCCCTACGAGCAGTACTTC.